The subject of this entry is one TCR beta chain. This clone's antigen is unknown. One base away there is no much larger clone; base qualities are not given. Libraries were made using the immunoSEQ multiplex PCR assay. The paper's data handling went like this. A statistical classification framework was built for diagnosing cytomegalovirus status from the catalog of TCR beta chain sequences. TCRdb carries this immuneACCESS record with in-frame sequences only. Its versions omit some clonotypes, under half of them owing to an unresolved V gene in the studies checked, with the rest unexplained. V, J and clone size reflect that table, while D and trimming were determined from the DNA. The sample yields fewer than 250,000 clones; about 83% were counted once. The ten largest clones capture roughly 1.6% of the sample. The data stem from a study of cytomegalovirus exposure and HLA in healthy donors listed by TCRdb under 2017. About the investigation overall: A later analysis indicated that the roughly 120 validation repertoires were generated on the platform also employed for the approximately 690 repertoires of the first cohort. The study was designed to test whether signatures of past pathogen exposure could be identified by cataloging public T cell receptors. Besides the first cohort of approximately 670 subjects, a separate validation cohort made up of 120 different subjects was used. To predict cytomegalovirus infection status, the study combined high-throughput TCR immunosequencing, statistical association of individual TCRs with disease status, and machine learning. Findings and caveats that apply to the study as a whole: In vitro tests confirmed that a few of the cytomegalovirus-associated TCR beta chains recognize cytomegalovirus antigens. Cytomegalovirus status was reported to be diagnosed by the classifier with high specificity and sensitivity in both the original and validation cohorts. The study gave a list of around 170 TCR beta chains associated with cytomegalovirus. All 130 or so repertoires were used to score co-occurrence in the validation cohort in a later analysis, because that analysis had no HLA typing for the cohort. The authors suggested that the approach could potentially be generalized to other disease states and immunological phenotypes. Of the cluster scores, 85% to 95% were above 0 in a later analysis, which found that TCRs clustered in the first cohort also tended to co-occur in the 120 validation repertoires. While some public TCRs were present in many individuals, most TCR sequences turned up only very rarely across donors.

The donors belonged to the validation cohort of around 110 subjects, which was separate from the approximately 700-subject first cohort. The CDR3 has 13 amino acids, counting the end cysteine and phenylalanine. Solely the CDR3 DNA is kept, with 39 bases framed from the first base. Sequences SGHRS (CDR1) and YFSETQ (CDR2) are obtained from the germline V gene. The germline ends are 8 bases apart after V is trimmed by 2 bases and J by 2 bases. Source material: PBMCs. This chain joins TRBV5-1 to TRBJ2-7; no confident D gene assignment can be made. The TCR was taken from a woman between 18 and 30 years old in good health and CMV-seronegative. The CDR3: CASSFPGTYEQYF. The DNA is TGCGCCAGCAGCTTCCCAGGTACCTACGAGCAGTACTTC.